This TCR beta chain was obtained from a study of blood T cell repertoires in COVID-19. Original data processing: Using reference gene primer amplification, nucleated cell counts were estimated. The method was immunoSEQ multiplex PCR; TCRdb's version includes in-frame clones alone and lacks a portion of them. That table gives V, J and clone size, and the DNA gave D and trimming. The sample has about 180,000 clones, roughly four fifths seen once. This clone was observed a few times. CDR3 length: 13 amino acids. Sequenced input: peripheral blood. This TCR derives from a human donor in a cohort sampled during active COVID-19. This sequence joins TRBV7-5 and TRBJ1-2; TRBD1 is the table's D call and was not checked against the DNA. TRBV7-5 is a pseudogene segment. CDR3 protein: CARSSLGQRGYTF. In nucleotides, the CDR3 is TGTGCCAGAAGCTCCCTCGGACAGAGAGGCTACACCTTC.